A selection of T cell receptor beta chains follows, all from one sample in a study of response to subunit inactivated influenza vaccine. One entry per CDR3 protein results from TCRdb running MiXCR on the RT-PCR reads. The sample shows approximately 570,000 distinct CDR3 sequences, about 7.6% of them seen only once. The sample was PBMCs from blood, taken around 25 months after vaccination. These receptors all come from a man aged 50-75 years who received an inactivated influenza vaccine. Both conserved end residues are part of each CDR3. Each record gives: V gene, J gene, D gene, clone size, CDR3 DNA, CDR3 protein. A D gene is named only where the DNA matches it firmly. Size is omitted from some rows. Given values are once, few, many or a class for expanded clones.

TRBV20-1	TRBJ1-6	NA	few	TGCAGTGCTAGCCCAGGTCCACTTAATTCACCCCTCCACTTT	CSASPGPLNSPLHF
TRBV4-3	TRBJ2-5	NA	NA	TGCGCCAGCAGCCAGACGGCTCCAGAGACCCAGTACTTC	CASSQTAPETQYF
TRBV19	TRBJ2-2	NA	many	TGTGCCAGTAGTATAGATCCGGTATGGCTCGGGGAGCTGTTTTTT	CASSIDPVWLGELFF
TRBV7-9	TRBJ2-3	TRBD2	few	TGTGCCAGCAGTTCCGCGACTAGCGGAGCGCAGTATTTT	CASSSATSGAQYF
TRBV10-2	TRBJ2-3	TRBD2	many	TGCGCCAGCAGTATAGCGGGGCCGTGGGATACGCAGTATTTT	CASSIAGPWDTQYF
TRBV20-1	TRBJ2-3	TRBD2	few	TGCAGTGCTAGAAGGGGAGCGGGGGTTAGCACAGATACGCAGTATTTT	CSARRGAGVSTDTQYF
TRBV11-1	TRBJ2-3	NA	NA	TGTGCCAGCAGCTTAAAAACGGGAACTACAGATACGCAGTATTTT	CASSLKTGTTDTQYF
TRBV29-1	TRBJ1-2	NA	many	TGCAGCGTTGAAGATAAAGTCGGTGGCTACACCTTC	CSVEDKVGGYTF
TRBV27	TRBJ2-7	TRBD1	many	TGTGCCAGCAGTCTCGGACAGGGTGAGGGCGAGCAGTACTTC	CASSLGQGEGEQYF
TRBV4-2	TRBJ1-5	NA	few	TGTGCCAGCAGCCAAGAATTCGGGGACGGCAATCAGCCCCAGCATTTT	CASSQEFGDGNQPQHF
TRBV7-6	TRBJ2-7	NA	once	TGTGCCAGCAGCTTGGGTCCGGGGGACTCCTACGAGCAGTACTTC	CASSLGPGDSYEQYF
TRBV7-2	TRBJ2-7	NA	NA	TGTGCCAGCAGCTCGGGGCCTGAGCAGTACTTC	CASSSGPEQYF
TRBV7-8	TRBJ2-1	NA	NA	TGTGCCAGCAGCTTACATGAAGTAAGGGATGAGCAGTTCTTC	CASSLHEVRDEQFF
TRBV25-1	TRBJ2-4	NA	many	TGTGCCAGCAGTGAATCAAGGCTGGCAGACATTCAGTACTTC	CASSESRLADIQYF
TRBV5-1	TRBJ2-2	TRBD1	NA	TGCGCCAGCAGCTTTCACAGGGGAGCGAACACCGGGGAGCTGTTTTTT	CASSFHRGANTGELFF
TRBV29-1	TRBJ2-3	NA	NA	TGCAGCGTGACGGGGACCCCTAGCACAGATACGCAGTATTTT	CSVTGTPSTDTQYF
TRBV6-2/TRBV6-3	TRBJ2-3	NA	many	TGTGCCACCAGAACTGGTGCTAGCACAGATACGCAGTATTTT	CATRTGASTDTQYF
TRBV4-1	TRBJ2-7	TRBD2	few	TGCGCCAGCAGCCAAGATGAGGCTAGCGGGGGGGCGGTCTACGAGCAGTACTTC	CASSQDEASGGAVYEQYF
TRBV10-3	TRBJ1-1	NA	few	TGTGCCATCAGTGGGACTAAGACTGAAGCTTTCTTT	CAISGTKTEAFF
TRBV2	TRBJ1-1	NA	few	TGTGCCAGCAGCCTCCTCTATATGAACACTGAAGCTTTCTTT	CASSLLYMNTEAFF
TRBV10-2	TRBJ2-5	NA	NA	TGCGCCAGCAGGAAGGAGGCAGGTCAAGAGACCCAGTACTTC	CASRKEAGQETQYF
TRBV12-3/TRBV12-4	TRBJ2-2	NA	NA	TGTGCCAGCAGTTACAAGACAGGAACGAACACCGGGGAGCTGTTTTTT	CASSYKTGTNTGELFF
TRBV12-3/TRBV12-4	TRBJ1-6	TRBD1	many	TGTGCCAGCACCTCGACAGGGTACAATTCACCCCTCCACTTT	CASTSTGYNSPLHF
TRBV5-6	TRBJ1-2	NA	many	TGTGCCAGCAGCGAAGGACAGAGCCCCGTCTATGGCTACACCTTC	CASSEGQSPVYGYTF
TRBV2	TRBJ2-7	NA	many	TGTGCCAGCAGGCAGACTTCCTACGAGCAGTACTTC	CASRQTSYEQYF
TRBV5-5	TRBJ1-2	TRBD1	few	TGTGCCAGCAGCTTGGGTACAGGGGGCCTTGGTGGCTACACCTTC	CASSLGTGGLGGYTF
TRBV7-3	TRBJ2-2	TRBD2	NA	TGTGCCAGCAGCGTTAGCGGGCGGAACACCGGGGAGCTGTTTTTT	CASSVSGRNTGELFF
TRBV25-1	TRBJ1-5	NA	NA	TGTGCCAGCAGTGAGTCTCGGTACGCTAGACCAAATCAGCCCCAGCATTTT	CASSESRYARPNQPQHF
TRBV11-2	TRBJ2-1	NA	many	TGTGCCAGCAGCTCGCGAGGGGGATGGAATGAGCAGTTCTTC	CASSSRGGWNEQFF